This entry lists 28 T cell receptor beta chains sequenced from one sample in a study of PD-1 blockade in classical Hodgkin lymphoma. The time point here: cycle 4 day 1 (C4D1), after 6 weeks of nivolumab. After autologous stem cell transplantation all patients relapsed, and prior brentuximab vedotin exposure differed between cohorts. The repertoire was sequenced with immunoSEQ multiplex PCR; TCRdb's copy has only in-frame clones and lacks some. Of tens of thousands of clones listed, 81% were seen once; the top ten hold around a fifth. Material: peripheral blood mononuclear cells (PBMCs), obtained before the fourth cycle of nivolumab. Every receptor here comes from a human donor with classical Hodgkin lymphoma.

The gene calls are TRBV10-3 and TRBJ2-1; D might be TRBD2 (6 bases). In germline, CDR1 is ENHRY, CDR2 SYGVKD. Trimming removed 5 bases from V and 7 bases from J, with 6 bases in between. CDR3 length equals 11 residues. The CDR3 region has the DNA TGTGCCATCAGTCGGGGGAATGAGCAGTTCTTC. As protein: CAISRGNEQFF.

V usage is TRBV28 and J usage is TRBJ2-7, with TRBD1 as a possible D gene (6 bases). This CDR3 comprises 16 residues. Trimming left V 6 bases short and J 3 bases short, with 21 bases between. Germline assignment: CDR1 MDHEN and CDR2 SYDVKM. The CDR3 reads CASRPRGSFLGYEQYF. The CDR3 coding sequence is TGTGCCAGCAGACCCAGGGGTTCCTTTCTTGGCTACGAGCAGTACTTC.

The chain links TRBV19 to TRBJ2-5; D is uncertain. The germline gives CDR1 LNHDA, CDR2 SQIVND (reference sequence). V lost 9 bases, J lost 2 bases, and 7 bases lay in between. CDR3 length equals 11 residues. Here the CDR3 DNA reads TGTGCCAGCGCTTCTCAAGAGACCCAGTACTTC. Residues: CASASQETQYF.

CDR3 sequence (DNA): TGTGCCAGCAGTGAACAGAGGAAGGATACGCAGTATTTT. This translates into CASSEQRKDTQYF. The rearrangement joins TRBV6-1 to TRBJ2-3; D is undetermined. V shed 2 bases and J shed 6 bases, with 9 bases lying between them. Per the germline V gene, CDR1 is MNHNS and CDR2 is SASEGT. The CDR3 runs to 13 residues.

The V call is TRBV19, the J call TRBJ2-1, with 10 bases matching TRBD1. The V and J ends lost 5 bases and 5 bases, in that order; junction bases with no gene match: 9. CDR1 and CDR2 (germline): LNHDA, SQIVND (reference sequence). This CDR3 has 16 residues. CDR3 region: CASSRFGTGDDNEQFF. Here the CDR3 DNA reads TGTGCCAGTAGTCGGTTTGGGACAGGGGACGACAATGAGCAGTTCTTC.

The V and J genes are TRBV5-1 and TRBJ2-7; D is undetermined. Germline loops: CDR1 SGHRS, CDR2 YFSETQ. The V end was cut by 4 bases, the J end by 0 bases, with 17 bases between. The CDR3 is 16 amino acids. This chain's CDR3 is CASSLWGLPSSYEQYF. CDR3 DNA: TGCGCCAGCAGCCTCTGGGGTCTACCAAGCTCCTACGAGCAGTACTTC. The whole variable domain, filled in from reference TRBV5-1 and TRBJ2-7, reads KAGVTQTPRYLIKTRGQQVTLSCSPISGHRSVSWYQQTPGQGLQFLFEYFSETQRNKGNFPGRFSGRQFSNSRSEMNVSTLELGDSALYLCASSLWGLPSSYEQYFGPGTRLTVT.

The V gene is TRBV6-5, the J gene TRBJ1-1; no clear D. V was shortened by 0 bases and J by 0 bases, with 5 bases between the two germline ends. CDR3 length: 14 residues. CDR1 is MNHEY and CDR2 is SVGAGI in the germline V gene. The CDR3 loop reads CASSYSRVNTEAFF. The CDR3 DNA reads TGTGCCAGCAGTTACTCGCGAGTGAACACTGAAGCTTTCTTT.

The chain employs TRBV4-1 and TRBJ2-1; 13 positions agree with TRBD2. This CDR3 is 18 amino acids long. V dropped 2 bases and J dropped 13; count of bases not matched to a gene: 17. Germline-derived CDR1 and CDR2 are MGHRA and YSYEKL. In DNA, the CDR3 is TGCGCCAGCAGCCAACCCCACTCCGGGACTAGCGGGGTCCTACCTCAGTTCTTC. Residues: CASSQPHSGTSGVLPQFF.

J is TRBJ1-1 and V is TRBV4-1, with a possible D match to TRBD1 (6 bases). The germline gives CDR1 MGHRA, CDR2 YSYEKL. The CDR3 spans 16 residues. Trimming shortened V by 4 bases and J by 1 base, and 16 bases separated the two germline ends. The chain's CDR3 is CASSPMGAGSNTEAFF. The CDR3 DNA is TGCGCCAGCAGCCCTATGGGGGCAGGATCGAACACTGAAGCTTTCTTT.

The chain combines TRBV2 with TRBJ2-5, with TRBD2 matching over 16 bases. The CDR3 has 15 amino acids. Germline V lookup: CDR1 SNHLY, CDR2 FYNNEI. V shed 6 bases, J shed 5 bases, and the junction held 3 bases outside the gene matches. CDR3 bases: TGTGCCAGCAGGGGACTAGCGGGAGGGCCGGAGACCCAGTACTTC. Its protein product is CASRGLAGGPETQYF.

The rearrangement links TRBV9 to TRBJ1-6; D call uncertain. The CDR3 is 15 residues long. V shed 0 bases and J shed 8 bases, with 12 bases lying between them. The V gene's germline CDR1 is SGDLS and CDR2 YYNGEE. CDR3 protein: CASSVGGLWDSPLHF. The CDR3 nucleotides read TGTGCCAGCAGCGTAGGCGGATTGTGGGATTCACCCCTCCACTTT. Full variable domain (rest looked up from reference TRBV9 and TRBJ1-6): DSGVTQTPKHLITATGQRVTLRCSPRSGDLSVYWYQQSLDQGLQFLIQYYNGEERAKGNILERFSAQQFPDLHSELNLSSLELGDSALYFCASSVGGLWDSPLHFGNGTRLTVT.

The chain combines TRBV12-5 with TRBJ2-7; 7 bases are shared with TRBD1. The CDR3 totals 18 residues. The J segment lost 3 bases and the V segment lost 4 bases, leaving 18 bases of the junction unmatched. The germline CDR1 and CDR2 sequences are LGHNT and FRNRAP. Written as DNA, the CDR3 is TGTGCTAGTGGTTCCCGGGACAGACTAAACCTAATCCACTACGAGCAGTACTTC. It translates to CASGSRDRLNLIHYEQYF.

V is TRBV5-1 and J is TRBJ2-5; 7 bases line up with TRBD2. Germline V gives CDR1 SGHRS, CDR2 YFSETQ. Unmatched junction bases numbered 4, after V lost 3 bases and J lost 2 bases. The CDR3 contains 14 residues. CDR3: CASSWGDYQETQYF. In nucleotides, the CDR3 is TGCGCCAGCAGCTGGGGGGACTATCAAGAGACCCAGTACTTC.

The V and J genes are TRBV27 and TRBJ2-7; no clear D. This CDR3 is built from 11 residues. Germline V gives CDR1 MNHEY, CDR2 SMNVEV (reference sequence). The V and J ends lost 6 bases and 0 bases respectively, with 3 bases between them. CDR3 sequence: CASRSSYEQYF. Written as DNA, the CDR3 is TGTGCCAGCAGGAGCTCCTACGAGCAGTACTTC.

The chain employs TRBV27 and TRBJ2-7; TRBD2 matches 7 bases. This CDR3 has 13 residues. Germline CDR1 reads MNHEY; CDR2 reads SMNVEV (reference sequence). Germline trimming cut 4 bases from V and 2 bases from J; bases unmatched to any gene: 2. CDR3 amino acids: CASSSGLAYEQYF. CDR3 sequence (DNA): TGTGCCAGCAGTTCCGGACTAGCCTACGAGCAGTACTTC.

The gene calls are TRBV5-1 and TRBJ1-2; no clear D gene. Between the trimmed V and J ends, which lost 4 bases and 8 bases, there was a span of 15 bases. CDR3 length: 13 residues. The germline V gene has CDR1 SGHRS and CDR2 YFSETQ. CDR3: CASSPWGEGGYTF. In nucleotides, the CDR3 is TGCGCCAGCAGCCCATGGGGAGAGGGCGGCTACACCTTC.

The chain couples TRBV27 to TRBJ2-7; 8 bases map to TRBD2. The CDR3 covers 18 residues. Unmatched junction bases numbered 14, after V lost 2 bases and J lost 2 bases. Germline lookup yields CDR1 MNHEY and CDR2 SMNVEV (reference sequence). The CDR3 loop reads CASSLLPLTSGLPYEQYF. The CDR3 DNA reads TGTGCCAGCAGTTTACTGCCCCTCACTAGCGGACTTCCCTACGAGCAGTACTTC.

This clone rates as medium-sized. This chain links TRBV6-4 with TRBJ2-3, with D perhaps TRBD2 (6 bases). Trimming removed 2 bases from V and 4 bases from J, with 10 bases in between. Germline-derived CDR1 and CDR2 are MRHNA and SNTAGT. This CDR3 comprises 14 residues. CDR3 DNA sequence: TGTGCCAGCAGTGACGCACGGGAGCCAGATACGCAGTATTTT. Amino acids: CASSDAREPDTQYF.

Details on this clone: At the DNA level, this CDR3 is encoded by other sequences in the same sample as well. The chain joins TRBV19 to TRBJ1-5; D unclear. The germline gives CDR1 LNHDA, CDR2 SQIVND (reference sequence). V lost 0 bases and J lost 7, with 4 bases in between. The CDR3 spans 12 residues. The CDR3 bases are TGTGCCAGTAGTATAGACAAGCAGCCCCAGCATTTT. It encodes CASSIDKQPQHF.

This sequence joins TRBV6-4 and TRBJ2-2, with 10 bases lining up with TRBD2. Germline lookup yields CDR1 MRHNA and CDR2 SNTAGT. V lost 5 bases to trimming and J lost 6 bases; unmatched junction nucleotides: 9. The CDR3 totals 16 residues. As DNA, the CDR3 is TGTGCCAGCAGTTTGTCCCGACTAGCGGGTTCCGGGGAGCTGTTTTTT. As protein: CASSLSRLAGSGELFF.

The rearrangement joins TRBV30 to TRBJ2-1, with 8 nucleotides matching TRBD2. The CDR3 contains 13 residues. Germline CDR1 is GTSNPN and CDR2 is SVGIG (reference sequence). J gave up 6 bases and V 2 bases, and 3 bases lay outside the gene matches. The CDR3 sequence: CAWSRGGRNEQFF. Written as DNA, the CDR3 is TGTGCCTGGAGTCGGGGGGGCCGCAATGAGCAGTTCTTC.

In this sample, this clone turned up once. The rearrangement links TRBV7-3 to TRBJ2-1, with D unresolved. The CDR3 runs 16 residues. CDR1 and CDR2 (germline): SGHTA, FQGTGA. Trimming pared 2 bases from V and 1 base from J, leaving 12 bases between. The CDR3 loop reads CASSLYSLTSYNEQFF. The CDR3 DNA sequence: TGTGCCAGCAGCTTATACTCTCTCACATCCTACAATGAGCAGTTCTTC.

This chain uses TRBV2 with TRBJ1-2; maybe TRBD1 (6 bases). The germline gives CDR1 SNHLY, CDR2 FYNNEI. The CDR3 totals 15 residues. V shed 1 base and J shed 8 bases, with 17 bases lying between them. This CDR3 is CASSEGLGGGNGYTF. CDR3 nucleotide sequence: TGTGCCAGCAGTGAAGGCTTAGGAGGGGGTAACGGCTACACCTTC.

This clone ranks as medium-sized. The DNA for the CDR3 is TGCGCCAGCAGCCCAGCGGGGGTACAGCAAGAGACCCAGTACTTC. Translation: CASSPAGVQQETQYF. The rearrangement uses TRBV5-1 and TRBJ2-5, with TRBD2 identical over 8 bases. The CDR3 sequence is 15 residues long. CDR1 and CDR2 from the germline V gene are SGHRS and YFSETQ. With 4 bases clipped from V and 2 bases from J, the junction kept 7 bases outside the gene matches.

The chain is built from TRBV29-1 and TRBJ2-5, with 8 bases lining up with TRBD1. Germline trimming cut 4 bases from V and 3 bases from J; bases unmatched to any gene: 19. This CDR3 is 18 amino acids long. Germline CDR1 reads SQVTM; CDR2 reads ANQGSEA. The CDR3 bases are TGCAGCGTTGGGGACAGGTTATTCAACATGCCCTTTAAAGAGACCCAGTACTTC. Translated: CSVGDRLFNMPFKETQYF. Together with reference TRBV29-1 and TRBJ2-5, the CDR3 gives the full variable domain: SAVISQKPSRDICQRGTSLTIQCQVDSQVTMMFWYRQQPGQSLTLIATANQGSEATYESGFVIDKFPISRPNLTFSTLTVSNMSPEDSSIYLCSVGDRLFNMPFKETQYFGPGTRLLVL.

The V and J genes are TRBV5-1 and TRBJ1-2; D gene unclear. In germline, CDR1 is SGHRS, CDR2 YFSETQ. Trimming left V 0 bases short and J 6 bases short, with 6 bases between. The length of the CDR3 is 12 residues. The CDR3 region is CASSLGGHGYTF. In nucleotides, the CDR3 is TGCGCCAGCAGCTTGGGAGGGCATGGCTACACCTTC.

The chain recombines TRBV19 with TRBJ1-5; possible D gene TRBD1, 5 bases. V lost 1 base and J 1 base, leaving 14 bases between the germline ends. The CDR3 runs 17 residues. In germline, CDR1 is LNHDA, CDR2 SQIVND (reference sequence). The CDR3 loop reads CASSIVAQGVSNQPQHF. The CDR3 bases are TGTGCCAGTAGTATAGTTGCCCAGGGAGTAAGCAATCAGCCCCAGCATTTT.

The rearrangement uses TRBV6-1 and TRBJ1-1, with 12 bases lining up with TRBD1. Trimming cost V 4 bases and J 7 bases; bases outside gene matches: 13. Germline V gives CDR1 MNHNS, CDR2 SASEGT. The CDR3 is 17 amino acids. Here the CDR3 reads CASSALRDRGPRGEAFF. The CDR3 bases are TGTGCCAGCAGTGCCCTCCGGGACAGGGGGCCTAGGGGTGAAGCTTTCTTT.